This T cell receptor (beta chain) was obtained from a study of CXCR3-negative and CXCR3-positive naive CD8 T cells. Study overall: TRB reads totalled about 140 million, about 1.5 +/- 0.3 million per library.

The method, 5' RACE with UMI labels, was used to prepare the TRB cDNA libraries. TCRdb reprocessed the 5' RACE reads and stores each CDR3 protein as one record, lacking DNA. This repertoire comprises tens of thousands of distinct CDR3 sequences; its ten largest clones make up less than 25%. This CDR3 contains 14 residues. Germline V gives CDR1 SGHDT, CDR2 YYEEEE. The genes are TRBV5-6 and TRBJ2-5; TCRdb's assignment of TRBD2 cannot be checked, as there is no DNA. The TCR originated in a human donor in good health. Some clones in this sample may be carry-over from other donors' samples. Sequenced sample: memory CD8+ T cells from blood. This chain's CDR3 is CASSYTSVQETQYF.